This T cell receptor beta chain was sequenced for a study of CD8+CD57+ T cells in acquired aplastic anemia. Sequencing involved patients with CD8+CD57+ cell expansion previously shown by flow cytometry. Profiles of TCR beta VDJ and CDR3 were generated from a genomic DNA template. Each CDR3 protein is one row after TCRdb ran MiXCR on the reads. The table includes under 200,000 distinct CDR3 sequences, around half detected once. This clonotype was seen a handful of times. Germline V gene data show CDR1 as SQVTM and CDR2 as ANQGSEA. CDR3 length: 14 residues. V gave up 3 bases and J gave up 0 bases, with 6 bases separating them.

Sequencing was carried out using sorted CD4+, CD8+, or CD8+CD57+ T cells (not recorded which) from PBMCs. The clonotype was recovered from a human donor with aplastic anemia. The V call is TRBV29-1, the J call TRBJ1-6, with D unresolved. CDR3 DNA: TGCAGCGTTGAGTGGAGCTCCTATAATTCACCCCTCCACTTT. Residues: CSVEWSSYNSPLHF. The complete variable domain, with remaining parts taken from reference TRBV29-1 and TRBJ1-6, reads SAVISQKPSRDICQRGTSLTIQCQVDSQVTMMFWYRQQPGQSLTLIATANQGSEATYESGFVIDKFPISRPNLTFSTLTVSNMSPEDSSIYLCSVEWSSYNSPLHFGNGTRLTVT.